The sequence of this T cell receptor beta chain was determined in a study of CD8+ T cells in alopecia areata. Specified treatment: oral pan-JAK inhibitor, 5-10 mg twice daily. CDR1 and CDR2 (germline): SNHLY, FYNNEI. V shed 4 bases and J shed 1 base, with 7 bases lying between them. The length of the CDR3 is 14 residues. It was cDNA, reverse transcribed from extracted RNA, that served as the sequencing template. Profiling relied on immunoSEQ multiplex PCR, and the TCRdb table lists in-frame clones only, not all of them. The repertoire consists of approximately 170,000 clones, with 45% to 65% occurring once and the leading ten covering approximately 0.63%.

Sequenced here: CD4+ T cells sorted from blood, sampled at week 4, from a patient treated with tofacitinib. This sequence originates from a human donor with alopecia areata. The chain joins TRBV2 to TRBJ2-2; D gene uncertain. CDR3 protein: CASSVQRNTGELFF. CDR3 nucleotides: TGTGCCAGCAGTGTACAGAGGAACACCGGGGAGCTGTTTTTT.